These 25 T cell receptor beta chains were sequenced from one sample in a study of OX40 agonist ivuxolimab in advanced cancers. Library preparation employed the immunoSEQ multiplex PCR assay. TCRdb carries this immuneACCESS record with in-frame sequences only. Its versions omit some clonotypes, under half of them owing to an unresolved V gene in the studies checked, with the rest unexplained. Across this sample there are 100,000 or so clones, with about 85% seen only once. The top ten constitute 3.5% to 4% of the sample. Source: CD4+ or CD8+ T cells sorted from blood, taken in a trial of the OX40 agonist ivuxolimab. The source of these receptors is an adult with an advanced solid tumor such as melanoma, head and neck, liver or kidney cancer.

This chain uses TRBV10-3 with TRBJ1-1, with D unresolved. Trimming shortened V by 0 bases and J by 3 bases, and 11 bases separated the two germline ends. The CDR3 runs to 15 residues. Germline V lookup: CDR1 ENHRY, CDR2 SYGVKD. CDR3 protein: CAISESPGVDTEAFF. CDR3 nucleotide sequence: TGTGCCATCAGTGAGTCCCCCGGAGTTGACACTGAAGCTTTCTTT.

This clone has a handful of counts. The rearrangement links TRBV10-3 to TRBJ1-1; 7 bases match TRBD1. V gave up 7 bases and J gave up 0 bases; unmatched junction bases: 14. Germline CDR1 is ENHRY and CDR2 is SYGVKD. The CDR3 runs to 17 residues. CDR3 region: CAINKQGTGAMNTEAFF. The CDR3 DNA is TGTGCCATCAACAAACAGGGGACCGGAGCCATGAACACTGAAGCTTTCTTT.

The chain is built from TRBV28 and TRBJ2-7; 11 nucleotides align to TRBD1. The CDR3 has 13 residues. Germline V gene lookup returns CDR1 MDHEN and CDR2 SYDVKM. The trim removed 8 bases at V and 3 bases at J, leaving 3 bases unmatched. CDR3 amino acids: CASRGTGGYEQYF. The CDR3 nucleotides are TGTGCCAGCCGCGGGACAGGGGGCTACGAGCAGTACTTC.

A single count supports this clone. Written as DNA, the CDR3 is TGTGCCAGCAGCAGTACTAGCGGGAGATGGTTTGACTACGAGCAGTACTTC. This codes for CASSSTSGRWFDYEQYF. This rearrangement joins TRBV7-9 to TRBJ2-5, with 11 bases matching TRBD2. The J call may be in error: the DNA end matches TRBJ2-7 better. The CDR3 covers 17 residues. Looked up from germline, CDR1 is SEHNR and CDR2 is FQNEAQ (reference sequence).

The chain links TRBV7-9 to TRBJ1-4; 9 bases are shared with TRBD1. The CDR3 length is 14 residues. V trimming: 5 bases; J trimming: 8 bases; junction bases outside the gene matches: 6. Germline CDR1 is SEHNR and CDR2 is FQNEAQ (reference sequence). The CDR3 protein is CASSARQGGEKLFF. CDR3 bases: TGTGCCAGCAGCGCAAGACAGGGGGGCGAAAAACTGTTTTTT.

CDR3 in DNA: TGTGCCAGCAGGCCGGGACAGACCAATCAGCCCCAGCATTTT. Translating it yields CASRPGQTNQPQHF. The chain uses TRBV6-6 and TRBJ1-5, with TRBD1 identical over 7 bases. The V gene end was trimmed by 6 bases and the J gene end by 3 bases; junction bases not matched to a gene: 5. CDR1 is MNHNY and CDR2 is SVGAGI in the germline V gene (reference sequence). CDR3 size: 14 residues.

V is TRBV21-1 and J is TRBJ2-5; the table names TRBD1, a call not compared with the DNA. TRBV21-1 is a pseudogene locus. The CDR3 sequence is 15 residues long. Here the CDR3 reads CASSKRQVGSETQYF. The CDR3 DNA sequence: TGTGCCAGCAGCAAAAGACAGGTGGGTAGCGAGACCCAGTACTTC.

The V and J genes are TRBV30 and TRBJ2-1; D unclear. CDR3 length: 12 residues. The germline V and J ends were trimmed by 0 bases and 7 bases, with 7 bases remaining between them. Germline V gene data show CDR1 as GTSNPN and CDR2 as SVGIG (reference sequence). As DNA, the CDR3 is TGTGCCTGGAGTGTAGGGTGGAATGAGCAGTTCTTC. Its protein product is CAWSVGWNEQFF.

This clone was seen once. The CDR3 DNA sequence: TGTGCCAGCAGTGCTCCACGGGACAACTACAATGAGCAGTTCTTC. This codes for CASSAPRDNYNEQFF. This sequence joins TRBV6-1 and TRBJ2-1; the D gene is possibly TRBD1 (6 bases). Germline V gives CDR1 MNHNS, CDR2 SASEGT. The CDR3 has 15 residues. Between the trimmed V and J ends, which lost 4 bases and 3 bases, there was a span of 13 bases.

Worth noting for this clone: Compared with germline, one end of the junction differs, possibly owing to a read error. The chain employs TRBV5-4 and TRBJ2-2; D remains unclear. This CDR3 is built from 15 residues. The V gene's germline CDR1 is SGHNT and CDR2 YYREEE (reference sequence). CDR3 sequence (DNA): TGCGCCAGCAGCAACTCCAACAGGAACACCGGGGAGCTGTTTTTT. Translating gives CASSNSNRNTGELFF.

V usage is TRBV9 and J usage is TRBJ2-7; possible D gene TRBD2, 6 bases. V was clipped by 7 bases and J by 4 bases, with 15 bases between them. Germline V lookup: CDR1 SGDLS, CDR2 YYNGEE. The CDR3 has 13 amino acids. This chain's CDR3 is CASARDLAYEQYF. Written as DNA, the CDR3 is TGTGCCAGCGCCCGGGACTTGGCATACGAGCAGTACTTC.

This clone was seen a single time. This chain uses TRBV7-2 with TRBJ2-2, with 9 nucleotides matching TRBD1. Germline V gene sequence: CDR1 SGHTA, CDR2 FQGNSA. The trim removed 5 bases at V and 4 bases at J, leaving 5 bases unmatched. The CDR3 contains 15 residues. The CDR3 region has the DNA TGTGCCAGCAGCCCTCGGACAGGGGCCACCGGGGAGCTGTTTTTT. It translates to CASSPRTGATGELFF. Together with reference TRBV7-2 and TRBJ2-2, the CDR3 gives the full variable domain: GAGVSQSPSNKVTEKGKDVELRCDPISGHTALYWYRQSLGQGLEFLIYFQGNSAPDKSGLPSDRFSAERTGGSVSTLTIQRTQQEDSAVYLCASSPRTGATGELFFGEGSRLTVL.

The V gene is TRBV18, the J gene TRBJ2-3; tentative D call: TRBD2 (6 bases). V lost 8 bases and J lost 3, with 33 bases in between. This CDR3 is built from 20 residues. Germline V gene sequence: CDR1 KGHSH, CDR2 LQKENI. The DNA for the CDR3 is TGTGCCAGCGAATCGTCCCCAAAAATAGCGGAGAGGCCGGAAACAGATACGCAGTATTTT. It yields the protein CASESSPKIAERPETDTQYF.

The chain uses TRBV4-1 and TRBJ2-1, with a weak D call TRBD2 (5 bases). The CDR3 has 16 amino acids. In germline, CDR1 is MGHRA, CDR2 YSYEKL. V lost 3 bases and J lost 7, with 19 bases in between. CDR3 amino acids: CASSHPFGESGNEQFF. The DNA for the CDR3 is TGCGCCAGCAGCCACCCATTTGGCGAGTCGGGGAATGAGCAGTTCTTC.

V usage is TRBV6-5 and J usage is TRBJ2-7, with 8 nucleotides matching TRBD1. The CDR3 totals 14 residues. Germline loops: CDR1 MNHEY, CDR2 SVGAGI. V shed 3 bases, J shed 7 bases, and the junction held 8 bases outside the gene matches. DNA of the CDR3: TGTGCCAGCAGTTATCCTGGACAGGGACGGGAGCAGTACTTC. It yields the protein CASSYPGQGREQYF.

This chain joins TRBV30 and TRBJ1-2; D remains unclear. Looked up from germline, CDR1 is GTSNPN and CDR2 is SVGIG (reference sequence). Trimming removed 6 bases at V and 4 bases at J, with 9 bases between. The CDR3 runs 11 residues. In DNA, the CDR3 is TGTGCCTGTGCGTCGGGCTATGGCTACACCTTC. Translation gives CACASGYGYTF.

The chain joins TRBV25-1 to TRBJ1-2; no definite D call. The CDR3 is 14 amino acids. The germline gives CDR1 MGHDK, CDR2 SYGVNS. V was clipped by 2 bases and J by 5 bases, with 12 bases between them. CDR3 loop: CASSEEGRGYGYTF. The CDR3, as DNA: TGTGCCAGCAGTGAAGAGGGAAGAGGGTATGGCTACACCTTC.

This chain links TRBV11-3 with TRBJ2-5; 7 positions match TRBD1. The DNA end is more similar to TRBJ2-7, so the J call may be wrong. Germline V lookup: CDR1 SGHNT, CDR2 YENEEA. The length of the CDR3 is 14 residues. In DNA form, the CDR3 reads TGTGCCAGCAGCCCCTGGGACAGAGCCTACGAGCAGTACTTC. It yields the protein CASSPWDRAYEQYF.

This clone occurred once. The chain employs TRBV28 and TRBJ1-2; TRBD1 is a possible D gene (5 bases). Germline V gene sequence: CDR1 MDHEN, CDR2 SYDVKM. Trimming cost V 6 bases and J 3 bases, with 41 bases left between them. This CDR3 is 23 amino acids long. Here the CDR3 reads CASRTTYNVIGGRPTAGDYGYTF. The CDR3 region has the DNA TGTGCCAGCAGGACAACCTACAACGTCATCGGGGGACGGCCGACGGCAGGCGACTATGGCTACACCTTC.

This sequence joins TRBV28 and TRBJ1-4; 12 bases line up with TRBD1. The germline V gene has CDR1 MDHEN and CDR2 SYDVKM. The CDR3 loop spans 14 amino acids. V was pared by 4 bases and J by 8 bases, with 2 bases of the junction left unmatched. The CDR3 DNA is TGTGCCAGCAGTTCGGGACAGGGGGCGGAAAAACTGTTTTTT. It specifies CASSSGQGAEKLFF.

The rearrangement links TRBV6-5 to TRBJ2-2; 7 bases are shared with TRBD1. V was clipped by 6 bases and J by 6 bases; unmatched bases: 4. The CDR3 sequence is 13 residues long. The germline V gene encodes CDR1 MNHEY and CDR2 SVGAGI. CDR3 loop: CASRTGYSGELFF. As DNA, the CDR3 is TGTGCCAGCAGGACAGGGTACTCCGGGGAGCTGTTTTTT.

This CDR3 is CATSRRGLSEKLFF. The CDR3 nucleotides are TGTGCCACCAGCCGGAGGGGGCTGTCTGAAAAACTGTTTTTT. This rearrangement joins TRBV15 to TRBJ1-4, with TRBD1 matching 7 bases. The V and J ends lost 5 bases and 7 bases, in that order; junction bases with no gene match: 7. The CDR3 length is 14 residues. Germline CDR1 is LNHNV and CDR2 is YYDKDF (reference sequence). The whole variable domain, remainder taken from reference TRBV15 and TRBJ1-4, is DAMVIQNPRYQVTQFGKPVTLSCSQTLNHNVMYWYQQKSSQAPKLLFHYYDKDFNNEADTPDNFQSRRPNTSFCFLDIRSPGLGDTAMYLCATSRRGLSEKLFFGSGTQLSVL.

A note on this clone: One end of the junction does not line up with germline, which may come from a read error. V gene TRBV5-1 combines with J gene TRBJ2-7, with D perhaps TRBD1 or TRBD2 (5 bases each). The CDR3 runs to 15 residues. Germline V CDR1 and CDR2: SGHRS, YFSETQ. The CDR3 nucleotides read TGCGCCAGCAGCTTGGGGACCGGGACGGAGTCCACCCGGCACTTC. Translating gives CASSLGTGTESTRHF.

In nucleotides, the CDR3 is TGTGCCAGCAGGGAGTCTAGCGCATCCTACGAGCAGTACTTC. Translated: CASRESSASYEQYF. The chain links TRBV6-1 to TRBJ2-7; a possible D gene is TRBD2 (6 bases). Germline loops: CDR1 MNHNS, CDR2 SASEGT. The germline V and J ends were trimmed by 6 bases and 1 base, with 13 bases remaining between them. The CDR3 contains 14 residues.

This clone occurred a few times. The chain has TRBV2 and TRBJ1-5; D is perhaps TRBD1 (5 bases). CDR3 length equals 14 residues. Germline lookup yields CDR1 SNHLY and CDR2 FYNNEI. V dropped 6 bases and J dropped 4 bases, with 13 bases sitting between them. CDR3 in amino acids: CASSLGATNQPQHF. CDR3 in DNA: TGTGCCAGCAGCTTAGGGGCTACTAATCAGCCCCAGCATTTT.